This T cell receptor beta chain was retrieved from a study of T cells after yellow fever vaccination. Turning to the study itself: Fractions of low cell number were prepared using SMART-Seq v4 Ultra Low Input. Findings and limits, study-wide: Overall, a small share of clonotypes was seen in both CD4 and CD8 compartments. One caveat is that FACS-sorted repertoires could contain abundant clonotypes contaminating from the bulk population.

This clonotype was recorded many times. The antigen is not known. TCRdb itself ran the 5' RACE reads through MiXCR, one entry per CDR3 protein. Here the sample spans approximately 250,000 distinct CDR3 sequences, more than 6.5% being singletons. Deletions cut 5 bases from V and 1 base from J, with 14 bases between. CDR3 length: 15 amino acids. Germline V gene data show CDR1 as DFQATT and CDR2 as SNEGSKA (reference sequence). The sequences come from CD4+ T cells sorted from PBMCs, collected on the day of the yellow fever booster vaccination. The sequence derives from a man aged 25-40 years who received the YFV17D yellow fever vaccine. J is TRBJ2-2 and V is TRBV20-1; D might be TRBD2 (5 bases). The CDR3 sequence is CSAPDQRKNTGELFF. The CDR3 bases are TGCAGTGCTCCAGACCAGCGGAAGAACACCGGGGAGCTGTTTTTT.